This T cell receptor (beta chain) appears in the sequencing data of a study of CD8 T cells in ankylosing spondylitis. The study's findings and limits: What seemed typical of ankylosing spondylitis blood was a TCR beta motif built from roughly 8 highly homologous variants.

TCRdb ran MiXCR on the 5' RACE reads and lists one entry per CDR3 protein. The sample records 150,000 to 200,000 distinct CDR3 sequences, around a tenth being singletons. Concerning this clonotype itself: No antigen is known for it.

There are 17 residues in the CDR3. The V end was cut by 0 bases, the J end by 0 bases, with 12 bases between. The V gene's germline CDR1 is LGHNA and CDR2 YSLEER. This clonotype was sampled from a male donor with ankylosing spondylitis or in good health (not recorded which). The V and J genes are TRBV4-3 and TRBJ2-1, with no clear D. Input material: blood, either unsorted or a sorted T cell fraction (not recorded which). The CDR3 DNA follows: TGCGCCAGCAGCCAAGATCGTGTAACAGACTCCTACAATGAGCAGTTCTTC. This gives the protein CASSQDRVTDSYNEQFF.